Listed below are T cell receptor beta chains from one sample, sequenced in a study of blood T cell repertoires in COVID-19. Sequencing used immunoSEQ multiplex PCR; TCRdb keeps in-frame clones, though not all of them. The top ten clones hold about 2.5% of a sample with some 80,000 clones, 75% to 90% of them seen once. Sequenced: peripheral blood. All receptors derive from a human donor in a cohort sampled during active COVID-19. Each CDR3 is given with its conserved first and last residue. The order of the fields is V gene, D gene, clone size, J gene, CDR3 DNA, CDR3 protein. D genes are given only for firm matches. The size field is filled for only some rows; it gives once, few, many or a size class.

V gene: TRBV5-5; D gene: TRBD1; clone size: -; J gene: TRBJ1-6; CDR3 DNA: TGTGCCAGCAGCACAGGGGGTAATTCACCCCTCCACTTT; CDR3 protein: CASSTGGNSPLHF
V gene: TRBV10-3; D gene: -; clone size: -; J gene: TRBJ2-7; CDR3 DNA: TGTGCCATCAGTGAGACAGGGTACGAGCAGTACTTC; CDR3 protein: CAISETGYEQYF
V gene: TRBV19; D gene: -; clone size: -; J gene: TRBJ1-4; CDR3 DNA: TGTGCCAGTAGTATTGGGCCAGACGCGAATGAAAAACTGTTTTTT; CDR3 protein: CASSIGPDANEKLFF
V gene: TRBV6-6; D gene: -; clone size: -; J gene: TRBJ1-1; CDR3 DNA: TGTGCCAGCCGTGTTGGCCAGAACACTGAAGCTTTCTTT; CDR3 protein: CASRVGQNTEAFF
V gene: TRBV19; D gene: TRBD1; clone size: once; J gene: TRBJ2-1; CDR3 DNA: TGTGCCAGTAGTATAGCATTGCGGGACAGGGATGAGCAGTTCTTC; CDR3 protein: CASSIALRDRDEQFF
V gene: TRBV5-4; D gene: -; clone size: -; J gene: TRBJ2-5; CDR3 DNA: TGTGCCAGCAGGGGAGAGGAGACCCAGTACTTC; CDR3 protein: CASRGEETQYF
V gene: TRBV18; D gene: TRBD2; clone size: -; J gene: TRBJ2-5; CDR3 DNA: TGTGCCAGCTCACCACTAGCGGGGGGCCAAGAGACCCAGTACTTC; CDR3 protein: CASSPLAGGQETQYF
V gene: TRBV4-3; D gene: -; clone size: -; J gene: TRBJ2-7; CDR3 DNA: TGCGCCAGCAGCCAAGATTGGCAGGGTGGTTACGAGCAGTACTTC; CDR3 protein: CASSQDWQGGYEQYF
V gene: TRBV28; D gene: TRBD2; clone size: once; J gene: TRBJ2-3; CDR3 DNA: TGTGCCACCCGCCTACTAGCGGAGACAACGGGTACGCAGTATTTT; CDR3 protein: CATRLLAETTGTQYF
V gene: TRBV6-2/TRBV6-3; D gene: -; clone size: -; J gene: TRBJ2-1; CDR3 DNA: TGTGCCAGCAGTTACCCAGGACTGCCAGACAATGAGCAGTTCTTC; CDR3 protein: CASSYPGLPDNEQFF
V gene: TRBV5-1; D gene: -; clone size: -; J gene: TRBJ2-2; CDR3 DNA: TGCGCCAGCAGCATACTGGTGAACACCGGGGAGCTGTTTTTT; CDR3 protein: CASSILVNTGELFF
V gene: TRBV5-6; D gene: TRBD2; clone size: -; J gene: TRBJ2-7; CDR3 DNA: TGTGCCAGCAGCTTGGTGGCGGGGGGGAGCGAGCAGTACTTC; CDR3 protein: CASSLVAGGSEQYF
V gene: TRBV6-5; D gene: -; clone size: -; J gene: TRBJ1-6; CDR3 DNA: TGTGCCAGCAGTTACCGCTCGAGCTCCTATAATTCACCCCTCCACTTT; CDR3 protein: CASSYRSSSYNSPLHF
V gene: TRBV5-4; D gene: -; clone size: -; J gene: TRBJ2-2; CDR3 DNA: TGTGCCAGCAGCAGCCAACCAAGCACCGGGGAGCTGTTTTTT; CDR3 protein: CASSSQPSTGELFF
V gene: TRBV7-9; D gene: -; clone size: -; J gene: TRBJ1-2; CDR3 DNA: TGTGCCAGCAGCTCGACAGGTGACTATGGCTACACCTTC; CDR3 protein: CASSSTGDYGYTF
V gene: TRBV4-1; D gene: -; clone size: -; J gene: TRBJ1-5; CDR3 DNA: TGCGCCAGCAGCCAAGCCAGTCATCAGCCCCAGCATTTT; CDR3 protein: CASSQASHQPQHF
V gene: TRBV13; D gene: -; clone size: -; J gene: TRBJ2-5; CDR3 DNA: TGTGCCAGCAGCAGGAGCCACCAAGAGACCCAGTACTTC; CDR3 protein: CASSRSHQETQYF
V gene: TRBV6-4; D gene: TRBD2; clone size: -; J gene: TRBJ2-1; CDR3 DNA: TGTGCCAGCAGTGAAGGGTCGCGGGGGGATTACAATGAGCAGTTCTTC; CDR3 protein: CASSEGSRGDYNEQFF
V gene: TRBV27; D gene: TRBD1; clone size: -; J gene: TRBJ1-3; CDR3 DNA: TGTGCCAGCAGTGTAACAGGGGGCGCTGGAAACACCATATATTTT; CDR3 protein: CASSVTGGAGNTIYF
V gene: TRBV6-5; D gene: -; clone size: -; J gene: TRBJ1-2; CDR3 DNA: TGTGCCAGCAGTTACAGGGGCCCCTATGGCTACACCTTC; CDR3 protein: CASSYRGPYGYTF
V gene: TRBV9; D gene: TRBD1; clone size: -; J gene: TRBJ2-3; CDR3 DNA: TGTGCCAGCAGCGTTAGACAGGGGGCAATGGCGACAGATACGCAGTATTTT; CDR3 protein: CASSVRQGAMATDTQYF
V gene: TRBV19; D gene: TRBD2; clone size: -; J gene: TRBJ2-2; CDR3 DNA: TGTGCCAGTAGTTTTGCGGGGGGCCTCGGGGAGCTGTTTTTT; CDR3 protein: CASSFAGGLGELFF
V gene: TRBV9; D gene: TRBD2; clone size: -; J gene: TRBJ2-7; CDR3 DNA: TGTGCCAGCAGCGATGGGACTAGCGGTTCCCCCTACGAGCAGTACTTC; CDR3 protein: CASSDGTSGSPYEQYF
V gene: TRBV5-8; D gene: -; clone size: -; J gene: TRBJ2-6; CDR3 DNA: TGTGCCAGCAACAAACAGGAGTCTGGGGCCAACGTCCTGACTTTC; CDR3 protein: CASNKQESGANVLTF